The present T cell receptor beta chain was sequenced within a study of cytomegalovirus exposure and HLA in healthy donors. CDR1 and CDR2 (germline): MNHNS, SASEGT. This CDR3 contains 13 residues. Trimming stripped 6 bases from V and 5 bases from J, with 13 bases between. 13 Jbeta primers and 60 Vbeta primers were used for the PCR. TCRdb's copy holds only in-frame clones and misses some; the assay was immunoSEQ multiplex PCR. The data show about 150,000 clones, around four fifths seen once. This clonotype was obtained from a man younger than 30 in good health and CMV-seronegative. V and J are TRBV6-1 and TRBJ1-1; no reliable D call. The sequencing input was PBMCs. CDR3 DNA sequence: TGTGCCAGCAGAGCGGATGGGGTAACTGAAGCTTTCTTT. It yields the protein CASRADGVTEAFF.